The 20 T cell receptor beta chains below all came from one sample that was sequenced in a study of blood T cell repertoires in COVID-19 (dated by TCRdb to 2018 to 2020). Libraries were constructed by the immunoSEQ multiplex PCR assay. TCRdb's version of the immuneACCESS table is confined to in-frame rearrangements and falls short of the full clone set. An unresolved V gene accounts for under half of the shortfall where checked; the remainder is of unknown origin. The sample includes 130,000 to 150,000 clones, with more than 75% observed a single time. The leading ten clones occupy over 2.5% of the sample. The material sequenced was peripheral blood. These TCRs come from a human donor with acute or convalescent COVID-19. The donor label of this sample is uncertain.

The chain has TRBV5-6 and TRBJ1-1; a possible D gene is TRBD1 (6 bases). Germline lookup yields CDR1 SGHDT and CDR2 YYEEEE. CDR3 size: 15 residues. Trimming left V 5 bases short and J 2 bases short, with 16 bases between. The CDR3: CASREAGGVNTEAFF. The DNA for the CDR3 is TGTGCCAGCAGGGAGGCGGGGGGCGTAAACACTGAAGCTTTCTTT.

CDR3 in amino acids: CASSLGGDRRYTF. In nucleotides, the CDR3 is TGTGCCAGCAGCCTCGGCGGGGACAGACGCTACACCTTC. The rearrangement links TRBV5-6 to TRBJ1-2; TRBD1 matches at 7 bases. The CDR3 covers 13 residues. The germline V gene encodes CDR1 SGHDT and CDR2 YYEEEE. The ends lost 4 bases at V and 9 bases at J; junction bases unmatched: 9.

The V and J genes are TRBV11-3 and TRBJ2-3, with a tentative D call TRBD1 (6 bases). This CDR3 is built from 16 residues. Trimming pared 5 bases from V and 2 bases from J, leaving 17 bases between. Germline V CDR1 and CDR2: SGHNT, YENEEA. The CDR3 DNA follows: TGTGCCAGCAGCCCAGGGGTCAGCTTCCTCACAGATACGCAGTATTTT. Encoded protein: CASSPGVSFLTDTQYF.

The V and J genes are TRBV29-1 and TRBJ2-1; 7 nucleotides match TRBD2. CDR1 SQVTM and CDR2 ANQGSEA come from the germline V gene. V lost 5 bases and J lost 7; bases outside the gene matches: 11. The CDR3 contains 14 residues. The chain's CDR3 is CSVWVGGSGNEQFF. CDR3 nucleotides: TGCAGCGTTTGGGTCGGCGGGAGTGGGAATGAGCAGTTCTTC.

The chain uses TRBV9 and TRBJ1-2; a possible D gene is TRBD1 (5 bases). This CDR3 comprises 15 residues. V shed 4 bases and J shed 5 bases, with 18 bases lying between them. In germline, CDR1 is SGDLS, CDR2 YYNGEE. The DNA for the CDR3 is TGTGCCAGCAGCCCCTCGGAGGGGCGGACGTATGGCTACACCTTC. Amino acid sequence: CASSPSEGRTYGYTF.

This chain uses TRBV18 with TRBJ1-1, with 8 bases matching TRBD1. This CDR3 contains 15 residues. Per the germline V gene, CDR1 is KGHSH and CDR2 is LQKENI. V shed 4 bases, J shed 8 bases, and the junction held 12 bases outside the gene matches. The CDR3 coding sequence is TGTGCCAGCTCACTCGACAGGGGCCCTCTTCAAGAAGCTTTCTTT. It is translated as CASSLDRGPLQEAFF.

The chain links TRBV29-1 to TRBJ2-7; 8 bases fit TRBD1. Germline CDR1 SQVTM, CDR2 ANQGSEA. This CDR3 has 13 amino acids. Trimming took 6 bases from V and 5 from J; bases not matched to a gene: 9. Here the CDR3 reads CSVSAGQVHEQYF. CDR3 DNA: TGCAGCGTCAGCGCGGGACAGGTCCACGAGCAGTACTTC.

The chain recombines TRBV4-3 with TRBJ1-1; D perhaps matches TRBD1 (5 bases). This CDR3 is built from 13 residues. Trimming cost V 4 bases and J 4 bases, with 10 bases left between them. CDR1 is LGHNA and CDR2 is YSLEER in the germline V gene. CDR3 DNA: TGCGCCAGCAGCCTAACAGGTCGCACTGAAGCTTTCTTT. It is translated as CASSLTGRTEAFF.

This chain connects TRBV27 to TRBJ2-4, with a possible D match to TRBD1 (6 bases). CDR1 and CDR2 from the germline V gene are MNHEY and SMNVEV (reference sequence). CDR3 size: 14 residues. V was pared by 3 bases and J by 5 bases, with 11 bases between. CDR3 DNA: TGTGCCAGCAGTTTTATCAGGGGAGAAAACATTCAGTACTTC. It yields the protein CASSFIRGENIQYF.

The gene calls are TRBV7-2 and TRBJ2-1, with D possibly TRBD2 on 6 matching bases. The CDR3 consists of 15 residues. V lost 1 base to trimming and J lost 7 bases, with 14 bases between them. Germline V CDR1 and CDR2: SGHTA, FQGNSA. CDR3 DNA: TGTGCCAGCAGCTTAGATAGCGGAGGAACTAATGAGCAGTTCTTC. It specifies CASSLDSGGTNEQFF.

This clone is a singleton in its sample. J is TRBJ2-1 and V is TRBV29-1; D is possibly TRBD2 (5 bases). Germline lookup yields CDR1 SQVTM and CDR2 ANQGSEA. The ends were cut back, 8 bases at V and 9 bases at J, with 20 bases in the middle. This CDR3 is 13 amino acids long. The CDR3 bases are TGCAGCCTGCGAGCGGATGCGGCTGGTGAGCAGTTCTTC. The encoded protein is CSLRADAAGEQFF.

The V call is TRBV2, the J call TRBJ1-1; D is perhaps TRBD1 (6 bases). The CDR3 loop spans 13 amino acids. The germline V gene has CDR1 SNHLY and CDR2 FYNNEI. V dropped 6 bases and J dropped 2 bases, with 10 bases sitting between them. CDR3 region: CASRYRDNTEAFF. CDR3 DNA: TGTGCCAGCAGGTACAGGGACAACACTGAAGCTTTCTTT.

The rearrangement joins TRBV6-1 to TRBJ1-1; TRBD1 matches at 9 bases. CDR3 length: 15 amino acids. Per germline, CDR1 MNHNS and CDR2 SASEGT. The V segment lost 0 bases and the J segment 6 bases; nucleotides outside the gene matches: 5. The CDR3 loop reads CASSEAGTGRSEAFF. The CDR3 DNA reads as TGTGCCAGCAGTGAAGCCGGGACAGGGAGATCTGAAGCTTTCTTT.

Written as DNA, the CDR3 is TGTGCCAGCAGGCGGCGGGAGGGCCGCCAAGAGACCCAGTACTTC. Amino acids: CASRRREGRQETQYF. The chain combines TRBV2 with TRBJ2-5; 9 bases map to TRBD2. The junction had 6 bases not matched to a gene; V was cut back by 6 bases and J by 1 base. Per the germline V gene, CDR1 is SNHLY and CDR2 is FYNNEI. The CDR3 covers 15 residues.

J is TRBJ1-4 and V is TRBV5-1; 9 positions agree with TRBD1. CDR3 length: 14 amino acids. The germline gives CDR1 SGHRS, CDR2 YFSETQ. Losses at the gene ends were 4 bases for V and 6 bases for J; bases not matched to a gene: 4. CDR3 sequence: CASSQGQGYEKLFF. The CDR3 nucleotides read TGCGCCAGCAGCCAGGGACAGGGTTATGAAAAACTGTTTTTT.

The V gene is TRBV2, the J gene TRBJ2-1; 11 positions match TRBD2. Germline V gene data show CDR1 as SNHLY and CDR2 as FYNNEI. This CDR3 has 15 residues. Trimming cost V 5 bases and J 3 bases; bases outside gene matches: 3. For the CDR3, the DNA is TGTGCCAGCAGTTGGCTAGCGGGAGGCTACAATGAGCAGTTCTTC. Translated, it gives CASSWLAGGYNEQFF.

The rearrangement links TRBV11-1 to TRBJ1-2; the match to TRBD1 covers 7 bases. This CDR3 comprises 13 residues. J gave up 4 bases and V 5 bases, and 4 bases lay outside the gene matches. In germline, CDR1 is SGHAT, CDR2 FQDESV (reference sequence). CDR3: CASSQGGGYGYTF. The DNA of the CDR3 is TGTGCCAGCAGCCAGGGGGGCGGCTATGGCTACACCTTC.

The table lists this clone with a few counts. This specimen includes other DNA sequences encoding the same CDR3. The V and J genes are TRBV29-1 and TRBJ1-1, with a possible D match to TRBD1 (5 bases). Per the germline V gene, CDR1 is SQVTM and CDR2 is ANQGSEA. The CDR3 consists of 12 residues. V was trimmed by 5 bases and J by 1 base, leaving 8 bases between them. The CDR3 nucleotides are TGCAGCGTTTCAAGGGGGAACACTGAAGCTTTCTTT. It is translated as CSVSRGNTEAFF.

This chain uses TRBV18 with TRBJ2-1; 9 bases match TRBD2. The CDR3 is 16 residues long. Germline-derived CDR1 and CDR2 are KGHSH and LQKENI. The ends lost 3 bases at V and 8 bases at J; junction bases unmatched: 11. CDR3 in amino acids: CASSPAGTSSPDEQFF. In nucleotides, the CDR3 is TGTGCCAGCTCACCCGCCGGGACTAGCTCCCCCGATGAGCAGTTCTTC.

This clone occurred a few times. The chain is built from TRBV5-3 and TRBJ1-5, with D maybe TRBD1 (5 bases). TRBV5-3 has ORF status, its function being uncertain. The germline V and J ends were trimmed by 3 bases and 10 bases, with 14 bases remaining between them. This CDR3 is built from 13 residues. The CDR3 protein is CARSSLLDKPQHF. The CDR3 DNA follows: TGTGCCAGAAGCTCCCTATTGGACAAACCCCAGCATTTT.